The entry below describes one T cell receptor (beta chain). There is no known antigen for this receptor. No much larger clone exists at a distance of one base, and base qualities are not known. This specimen belongs to a study of cytomegalovirus exposure and HLA in healthy donors (dated by TCRdb to 2015 to 2018). Background for the entire study: An earlier analysis of approximately 640 of the donors reported roughly 300 Gb of sequence data and 117 million unique TCR beta sequences from approximately 180 million T cells. An early release covering approximately 600 HLA-typed donors comprised roughly 300 gigabases of sequencing data and around 86 million unique TCR sequences. Among the roughly 400 genotyped donors, about 85% belonged to the genetic ancestry cluster associated with self-reported Caucasian donors. The aim of the study was to test whether cataloging public T cell receptors could identify signatures of past pathogen exposure. The study used immunosequencing to profile the T cell repertoires of approximately 630 subjects and linked those repertoires to cytomegalovirus serostatus. Besides the first cohort of under 700 subjects, a separate validation cohort made up of 95 to 150 different subjects was used. To predict cytomegalovirus infection status, the study combined high-throughput TCR immunosequencing, statistical association of individual TCRs with disease status, and machine learning. To study patterns of TCR occurrence, a later analysis re-analyzed previously published TCR beta repertoires from 500 to 850 donors and added high-resolution HLA genotyping. Rather than using new phenotypic data, the later analysis identified candidate immune exposures from TCR beta sequences and from how often those sequences occurred across donors. An earlier analysis of around 580 of the donors used high-throughput TCR beta sequencing to judge whether each TCR beta V gene segment behaved as functional or pseudogenic. Donor age, sex, ethnicity and CMV serostatus were compiled together with the repertoire data. In a later genetic analysis, genome-wide SNP genotypes for about three fifths of the roughly 670 donors were used, and that subset was treated as a discovery cohort. Every repertoire in the discovery cohort had been generated on one and the same sequencing platform. HLA typing covered class I and class II loci at four-digit resolution. Typing coverage varied by locus: about 629-630 donors for A, B, C, DRB1 and DQB1; under 550 for DQA1; about 590 for DPA1; about 450 for DPB1. Four or five DR-DQ haplotypes were handled as single units for association and clustering, since linkage in the cohort was strong. Among 398 genotyped donors of the cohort, an average of around 220,000 unique TCR beta nucleotide sequences was sequenced per donor, of which about 18% were non-productive.

The cohort comprised 670 or so healthy bone marrow donors. All cohort members were sampled while nominally healthy, although unrecorded immune exposures were likely present. The donor was CMV seronegative and was included in the group of about 400 seronegative cohort members. Every donor gave a peripheral blood sample, and the peripheral blood mononuclear cells from that sample were used for TCR beta sequencing. Genomic DNA was extracted from the blood cell samples with the Qiagen DNeasy Blood Extraction Kit. What the research found in general, with its limitations: In a later analysis, TCR association rates were found to vary across HLA loci, with the most associated TCRs seen for DRB1 alleles and the fewest for HLA-C alleles. Specific HLA alleles were associated with 15,000 to 20,000 TCR beta sequences at a false discovery rate of 0.05 in a later analysis. In a later genetic analysis, fewer N-insertions in productive TCRs were reported among donors in an Asian-associated ancestry cluster than the roughly 700-donor mean. When HLA alleles, especially DR and DQ, strongly co-occurred, TCR associations were difficult to assign to individual alleles. CMV serostatus was the only immune exposure information available for the cohort. A later analysis found that most CMV-associated TCR beta chains appeared HLA-restricted, with HLA associations seemingly driven largely by CMV exposure. Compared with equally common non-associated chains, HLA-associated TCR beta chains in a later analysis were more clonally expanded and had lower generation probabilities. Because the 87-base-pair reads could not distinguish some IMGT-functional V segments, including TRBV6-2 and TRBV6-3, those segments were excluded. A later analysis reported that several top co-occurrence clusters appeared linked to parvovirus B19, influenza, CMV and Epstein-Barr virus. Linkage disequilibrium might explain the correlated functional status among segregating V segments, but an unknown experimental factor could not be excluded. The classifier was reported to diagnose cytomegalovirus status with high specificity and sensitivity in both the original and validation cohorts. In this cohort, only TCR beta chains were sequenced, and detectable features were limited by the absence of alpha or paired-chain data. V-gene and J-gene trimming of TCR beta chains was associated with a missense DCLRE1C variant in a later genetic analysis, and the association was replicated in an independent cohort. It was suggested by the authors that the approach could potentially be generalized to other disease states and immunological phenotypes. Because counts were too low, about 15 rarely observed V segments, including chromosome 9 orphons, were left out of the earlier analysis of approximately 500 of the donors. The sequencing pipeline was judged likely to have produced a cluster of highly shared sequence variants as a technical artifact. The study listed 170 or so TCR beta chains as associated with cytomegalovirus. An earlier analysis of around 600 of the donors showed that most TCR beta V segments appeared in productive rearrangements either about 90% or about 30% of the time, which broadly matched IMGT annotations. A further reported finding was that TCR beta sequences accurately predicted the HLA-A and HLA-B alleles for most subjects in the first cohort. A few of the identified cytomegalovirus-associated TCR beta chains were confirmed in vitro to be specific for cytomegalovirus antigens. Because some donors lacked HLA typing at each locus, the association tests relied only on the typed subset. Across donors, most TCR sequences were observed very rarely, whereas some public TCRs were present in many individuals. Presence/absence analyses assumed roughly uniform sequencing depth across donors, an assumption that may not hold.

Library prep was done by the immunoSEQ multiplex PCR assay. The multiplex PCR relied on a mix of 60 forward primers for TCR Vbeta segments and 13 reverse primers for TCR Jbeta segments. The CDR3 region of rearranged TCR beta genes was amplified from genomic DNA with a multiplex PCR assay. Amplified TCR beta libraries were sequenced as 87-base-pair reads on the Illumina HiSeq System. The authors' analysis ran thus. A later analysis tallied 75 million to 85 million unique TCR beta chains across the 660 or so repertoires, and about 12 million of those chains were shared by two or more donors. Raw reads were error-corrected and collapsed into unique sequences with a nearest-neighbor algorithm that merged closely related sequences to remove PCR and sequencing errors. To assign V, D and J gene segments, CDR3 sequences were aligned to IMGT reference sequences. For a sequence to be retained, a match of at least six nucleotides was required to both a V gene segment and a J gene segment. Rearrangements were called productive when the CDR3 lacked stop codons and stayed in frame with V and J; all others were non-productive. CDR3 was defined by IMGT convention, running from the second conserved V-encoded cysteine to the conserved J-encoded phenylalanine. The earlier analysis of about 590 of the donors excluded sequences that lacked an unambiguous match to a single V gene segment. An earlier analysis of roughly 590 of the donors called V segments functional above 56.7% productive rearrangements and segregating when the between-donor standard deviation exceeded 5%. To diagnose cytomegalovirus status from the catalog of TCR beta chain sequences, a statistical classification framework was built. In a later analysis, TCR nucleotide sequences were compared against IMGT/GENE-DB human TR gene sequences so that V and J genes could be assigned. A later analysis assigned CDR3 sequences and most-parsimonious VDJ recombination scenarios with the TCRdist pipeline. A later analysis defined each TCR beta chain by its CDR3 amino acid sequence plus V-gene family, and excluded reads lacking a unique V-gene family. To address suspected cross-contamination and a sequencing artifact, a later analysis removed 592 highly shared, low-generation-probability nucleotide sequences. For each public chain, a later analysis derived a clonal expansion index from normalized ranks of inferred template counts within each repertoire. A later analysis computed generation probabilities with a VDJ recombination model fitted to out-of-frame rearrangements, and checked the results against IGoR. In a later analysis, hypergeometric tests were used to score TCR-TCR, TCR-HLA and TCR-CMV co-occurrence, with a repertoire-size bias correction applied to TCR pairs. To estimate false discovery rates, a later analysis permuted the HLA or CMV assignments 20 times. In a later analysis, co-occurring TCRs were grouped using DBSCAN, and TCRdist sequence similarity was added for clustering within HLA-allele-positive subsets. Repertoires with fewer than 30,000 or more than 120,000 public chains, plus five repertoires with anomalous nucleotide sharing, were excluded from co-occurrence clustering. Not all clones reach the TCRdb copy of this immuneACCESS table, which keeps in-frame sequences only. Checked studies attribute under half of the gap to unresolved V genes and leave the rest unexplained. V, J and clone size were drawn from that table, and D and trimming were deduced from the DNA. This sample has 150,000 or so clones in its table, and approximately 80% of those were observed once. The ten biggest clones cover around 15% of the sample.

At the junction V is shortened by 3 bases and J by 0 bases; bases outside the gene matches: 5. Based on the germline V gene (reference sequence), the CDR1 and CDR2 sequences are MNHEY and SMNVEV. Taken from cysteine to phenylalanine, the CDR3 has 16 residues. Only the CDR3 DNA is retained, 48 bases long and in frame from the first base. The specimen sequenced was PBMCs. The sequence was obtained from a woman in her forties in good health and CMV-seronegative. The chain is encoded by TRBV27 joined to TRBJ2-1; TRBD1 agrees with 7 junctional bases. For the CDR3, the sequence is CASSFRSGGSYNEQFF. The bases are TGTGCCAGCAGTTTCCGGTCAGGGGGCTCCTACAATGAGCAGTTCTTC.